This is a list of T cell receptor beta chains from one sample in a study of cytomegalovirus exposure and HLA in healthy donors. Repertoires were generated with immunoSEQ multiplex PCR, while TCRdb's copy carries only in-frame clones and drops some. The data hold about 160,000 clones, with over 65% observed a single time. Sequenced sample: PBMCs. The receptors were gathered from a man aged 40-50 years in good health and CMV-seropositive. Both conserved end residues are part of each CDR3. D genes are given only for firm matches. A clone size is listed for some rows: how often the clone was seen (once, few, many), or a class if it is expanded.

- - TRBJ2-7 TRBV25-1 TGTGCCAGCAGTGAAACCGGGAGATACGAGCAGTACTTC CASSETGRYEQYF
- TRBD2 TRBJ2-2 TRBV15 TGTGCCACCAGCAGATCTAGGGGACTAGCGGACACCGGGGAGCTGTTTTTT CATSRSRGLADTGELFF
- - TRBJ2-1 TRBV2 TGTGCCAGCAGTACCTTCCTGATTAGCCCTTCCTACAATGAGCAGTTCTTC CASSTFLISPSYNEQFF
- - TRBJ1-2 TRBV7-3 TGTGCCAGCAGCTTAGGACAGTCGAATGGCTACACCTTC CASSLGQSNGYTF
- TRBD1 TRBJ2-3 TRBV5-4 TGTGCCAGCAGCTTGGTATCAGGGGGCAAATCAGATACGCAGTATTTT CASSLVSGGKSDTQYF
- - TRBJ1-6 TRBV6-1 TGTGCCAGCAGTGGCCTCGGGGGATACGGGGACAATTCACCCCTCCACTTT CASSGLGGYGDNSPLHF
- - TRBJ1-2 TRBV4-2 TGTGCCAGCAATGTCGGGGGGCCGGGGGACTATGGCTACACCTTC CASNVGGPGDYGYTF
- TRBD2 TRBJ2-3 TRBV5-1 TGCGCCAGCAGGATGACTAGCGGGGTGTCAGATACGCAGTATTTT CASRMTSGVSDTQYF
- TRBD1 TRBJ2-5 TRBV6-1 TGTGCCAGCCATGACAGGGGTGAGACCCAGTACTTC CASHDRGETQYF
- - TRBJ1-1 TRBV4-3 TGCGCCAGCAGCCTGGGGATGGCAGGGGTGAGCACTGAAGCTTTCTTT CASSLGMAGVSTEAFF
few - TRBJ1-3 TRBV7-2 TGTGCCAGCAGCCCCTTCGCCGGGGGTCGGGGAAACACCATATATTTT CASSPFAGGRGNTIYF
once - TRBJ1-2 TRBV5-4 TGTGCCAGCAGCTCCCCTCGACAGGTTGTAGGCTACACCTTC CASSSPRQVVGYTF
- - TRBJ2-7 TRBV6-1 TGTGCCAGCAGTGCGACAGGTAGCTCCTACGAGCAGTACTTC CASSATGSSYEQYF
- TRBD1 TRBJ2-1 TRBV7-6 TGTGCCAGCAGCTTAGGGGACAGGGTCGTTGAGCAGTTCTTC CASSLGDRVVEQFF
- - TRBJ1-4 TRBV20-1 TGCAGTGCTAGACGGGGGATAGAACTGTTTTTT CSARRGIELFF
few - TRBJ1-3 TRBV19 TGTGCCAGTACCATAGACTACTCTGGAAACACCATATATTTT CASTIDYSGNTIYF
- - TRBJ2-7 TRBV6-6 TGTGCCAGCAGCCAGGCCCAGGGATACGAGCAGTACTTC CASSQAQGYEQYF
- - TRBJ1-3 TRBV4-2 TGTGCCAGCAGCCCCCCCGCAGATGGAAACACCATATATTTT CASSPPADGNTIYF
once - TRBJ2-5 TRBV7-2 TGTGCCAGCAGCTTAGCGGGAGGCCAAGAGACCCAGTACTTC CASSLAGGQETQYF
- - TRBJ1-6 TRBV7-9 TGTGCCAGCAGCTTAGAAGGGGGGGAATCACCCCTCCACTTT CASSLEGGESPLHF
- TRBD1 TRBJ2-7 TRBV9 TGTGCCAGCAGCAGGACAGGGGGCGACCTCTACGAGCAGTACTTC CASSRTGGDLYEQYF
- - TRBJ1-1 TRBV29-1 TGCAGCGTTAAGCGGTCCCGGGATGAAGCTTTCTTT CSVKRSRDEAFF
- TRBD2 TRBJ2-5 TRBV7-2 TGTGCCAGCAGCTTAGAACCTTGGGGAGGGGCGAGTCAAGAGACCCAGTACTTC CASSLEPWGGASQETQYF
- - TRBJ2-7 TRBV7-2 TGTGCCAGCAGCTTCGGGGGATCCTCCTACGAGCAGTACTTC CASSFGGSSYEQYF
- TRBD2 TRBJ2-5 TRBV4-3 TGCGCCAGCAGCCAAGAATTACTAGCGGCTCCCCTTACGTCAGAGACCCAGTACTTC CASSQELLAAPLTSETQYF
- TRBD2 TRBJ2-1 TRBV11-3 TGTGCCAGCAGCTTAGGGGGCGGGGGAAGGATGAATGAGCAGTTCTTC CASSLGGGGRMNEQFF
- - TRBJ1-1 TRBV7-6 TGTGCCAGCAGCTCGATAAGTACGGGTGAAGCTTTCTTT CASSSISTGEAFF
- TRBD2 TRBJ2-2 TRBV9 TGTGCCAGCAGCGTAGAGGGGACTAGCGGGGGGGCAGGCGGGGAGCTGTTTTTT CASSVEGTSGGAGGELFF
- - TRBJ1-6 TRBV18 TGTGCCAGCTCACCAGCCCCAGGGAATTCACCCCTCCACTTT CASSPAPGNSPLHF
- - TRBJ1-3 TRBV7-2 TGTGCCAGCAGCCTCGCCCGGGGAGCTGGAAACACCATATATTTT CASSLARGAGNTIYF